This T cell receptor (beta chain) was documented in a study of T cells in Graves' hyperthyroidism and ophthalmopathy. TCR beta CDR3 sequences were amplified from RNA transcripts. HTBI primers were the set used in a first-round RT-PCR of the TCR CDR3. TCRdb ran MiXCR on the multiplex PCR reads and lists one entry per CDR3 protein. The repertoire holds a few hundred thousand distinct CDR3 sequences, roughly 18% seen once, with around 47% in the top ten. CDR1 and CDR2 from the germline V gene are SNHLY and FYNNEI. With V trimmed by 11 bases and J by 3 bases, 8 bases remained unmatched. This CDR3 contains 13 residues. This clonotype occurred many times.

The V and J genes are TRBV2 and TRBJ2-7; 9 bases line up with TRBD1. The specimen was blood. This receptor was identified in a woman in her fifties or sixties with Graves' hyperthyroidism. The CDR3 region is CASTGGSVYEQYF. The CDR3 DNA reads TGTGCCTCTACAGGGGGCTCCGTCTACGAGCAGTACTTC.